Listed here are 18 T cell receptor beta chains from one sample, sequenced in a study of cytomegalovirus exposure and HLA in healthy donors. Primers for the PCR totalled 60 Vbeta and 13 Jbeta. Measured with immunoSEQ multiplex PCR; TCRdb has only the in-frame clones, and not every one. The table shows fewer than 200,000 clones, with 75% to 85% occurring only once. Sample: PBMCs. These receptors originate from a woman aged 18-35 years in good health and CMV-seronegative.

The chain recombines TRBV2 with TRBJ1-5; D remains ambiguous. Trimming left V 6 bases short and J 3 bases short, with 15 bases between. Germline CDR1 reads SNHLY; CDR2 reads FYNNEI. This CDR3 comprises 15 residues. CDR3 protein: CASSPPGRVNQPQHF. DNA of the CDR3: TGTGCCAGCAGCCCCCCGGGGAGGGTCAATCAGCCCCAGCATTTT. Based on the CDR3 plus reference TRBV2 and TRBJ1-5, the full variable domain is EPEVTQTPSHQVTQMGQEVILRCVPISNHLYFYWYRQILGQKVEFLVSFYNNEISEKSEIFDDQFSVERPDGSNFTLKIRSTKLEDSAMYFCASSPPGRVNQPQHFGDGTRLSIL.

The chain has TRBV6-5 and TRBJ1-5; D gene uncertain. CDR1 and CDR2 from the germline V gene are MNHEY and SVGAGI. Trimming took 6 bases from V and 0 from J, leaving 12 bases between them. The CDR3 sequence is 15 residues long. For the CDR3, the DNA is TGTGCCAGCAGAATTAGCGGGAATAGCAATCAGCCCCAGCATTTT. Translated: CASRISGNSNQPQHF.

The chain couples TRBV2 to TRBJ1-1; a possible D gene is TRBD1 (6 bases). CDR1 is SNHLY, CDR2 FYNNEI, per germline. The V end was cut by 4 bases, the J end by 2 bases, with 11 bases between. The CDR3 runs to 14 residues. The CDR3 loop reads CASSAEQGNTEAFF. Here the CDR3 DNA reads TGTGCCAGCAGTGCCGAACAGGGTAACACTGAAGCTTTCTTT.

The chain couples TRBV7-8 to TRBJ1-2, with a tentative D call TRBD1 (5 bases). CDR1 SGHVS and CDR2 FQNEAQ come from the germline V gene. V shed 5 bases and J shed 4 bases, with 11 bases lying between them. The CDR3 is 13 amino acids. CDR3 in amino acids: CASSEDRRYGYTF. CDR3 sequence (DNA): TGTGCCAGCAGCGAAGACAGACGCTATGGCTACACCTTC.

The chain has TRBV7-9 and TRBJ1-2, with a tentative D call TRBD1 (6 bases). CDR1 and CDR2 from the germline V gene are SEHNR and FQNEAQ (reference sequence). V was shortened by 1 base and J by 4 bases, with 10 bases between the two germline ends. The length of the CDR3 is 14 residues. The DNA of the CDR3 is TGTGCCAGCAGCTTAGGGACAGCGATCTATGGCTACACCTTC. Its protein product is CASSLGTAIYGYTF. Drawing the rest from reference TRBV7-9 and TRBJ1-2, the complete variable domain is DTGVSQNPRHKITKRGQNVTFRCDPISEHNRLYWYRQTLGQGPEFLTYFQNEAQLEKSRLLSDRFSAERPKGSFSTLEIQRTEQGDSAMYLCASSLGTAIYGYTFGSGTRLTVV.

The gene calls are TRBV28 and TRBJ1-2; 11 bases are shared with TRBD1. V was pared by 5 bases and J by 5 bases, with 10 bases of the junction left unmatched. CDR1 MDHEN and CDR2 SYDVKM come from the germline V gene. The CDR3 has 16 residues. CDR3 coding DNA: TGTGCCAGCAGTCGGAATTGGGGACAGGGGGTATATGGCTACACCTTC. It yields the protein CASSRNWGQGVYGYTF.

This clone came up once. Other DNA sequences in this specimen translate into the identical CDR3. CDR3 nucleotide sequence: TGTGCCAGCAGTTTGGGCCGTGGTTCCTACGAGCAGTACTTC. As protein: CASSLGRGSYEQYF. The V call is TRBV27, the J call TRBJ2-7; no clear D. Trimming shortened V by 3 bases and J by 1 base, and 10 bases separated the two germline ends. CDR3 size: 14 residues. Germline V gene sequence: CDR1 MNHEY, CDR2 SMNVEV (reference sequence).

This clone was counted once. This chain uses TRBV6-5 with TRBJ2-5; TRBD1 is a possible D gene (5 bases). Germline-derived CDR1 and CDR2 are MNHEY and SVGAGI. Trimming removed 0 bases at V and 9 bases at J, with 11 bases between. This CDR3 comprises 13 residues. The CDR3 sequence: CASSYSLNRPQYF. DNA of the CDR3: TGTGCCAGCAGTTACTCACTCAACAGGCCCCAGTACTTC.

This chain links TRBV30 with TRBJ1-2; the D gene is possibly TRBD1 (5 bases). Germline V lookup: CDR1 GTSNPN, CDR2 SVGIG (reference sequence). Deletions cut 5 bases from V and 8 bases from J, with 24 bases between. This CDR3 has 15 residues. The CDR3 DNA is TGTGCCTGGTCTCCGGGGAGTGGGGGAGCGGGAGGCTACACCTTC. This codes for CAWSPGSGGAGGYTF.

This sequence joins TRBV29-1 and TRBJ1-5, with D uncertain. CDR1 is SQVTM, CDR2 ANQGSEA, per germline. V dropped 4 bases and J dropped 3 bases, with 13 bases sitting between them. The CDR3 has 14 amino acids. CDR3 DNA: TGCAGCGTTGCCCCGGGCGGGATCAATCAGCCCCAGCATTTT. This codes for CSVAPGGINQPQHF. Filled out from reference TRBV29-1 and TRBJ1-5, the complete variable domain reads SAVISQKPSRDICQRGTSLTIQCQVDSQVTMMFWYRQQPGQSLTLIATANQGSEATYESGFVIDKFPISRPNLTFSTLTVSNMSPEDSSIYLCSVAPGGINQPQHFGDGTRLSIL.

In this sample, this clone turned up once. The genes are TRBV7-9 and TRBJ2-5; 7 nucleotides match TRBD1. The CDR3 has 13 residues. After removal of 5 bases from V and 5 bases from J, the junction contained 5 bases not matched to a gene. Germline V CDR1 and CDR2: SEHNR, FQNEAQ (reference sequence). DNA of the CDR3: TGTGCCAGCAGCCTCGACAGGGCTGAGACCCAGTACTTC. This codes for CASSLDRAETQYF.

This clone occurred once. The chain recombines TRBV5-6 with TRBJ2-5; 7 bases are a match to TRBD1. This CDR3 has 13 amino acids. The V gene's germline CDR1 is SGHDT and CDR2 YYEEEE. J lost 3 bases, V lost 4 bases, and 3 bases had no gene match. The chain's CDR3 is CASSDGTEETQYF. CDR3 coding DNA: TGTGCCAGCAGCGACGGGACAGAAGAGACCCAGTACTTC.

The rearrangement links TRBV27 to TRBJ2-7; 8 bases map to TRBD1. The CDR3 has 14 amino acids. CDR1 is MNHEY, CDR2 SMNVEV, per germline (reference sequence). Trimming at V came to 3 bases and at J to 4 bases, leaving 5 bases not matched to a gene. CDR3 nucleotides: TGTGCCAGCAGTTTCAGTCAGGGGGCTTACGAGCAGTACTTC. Its translation: CASSFSQGAYEQYF.

This clone was seen once. The rearrangement links TRBV27 to TRBJ1-2; tentatively, D is TRBD1 (6 bases). V dropped 3 bases and J dropped 6 bases, with 11 bases sitting between them. CDR1 is MNHEY and CDR2 is SMNVEV in the germline V gene (reference sequence). CDR3 length equals 13 residues. CDR3 amino acids: CASSFQGSDGYTF. The CDR3 DNA sequence: TGTGCCAGCAGTTTCCAGGGGTCCGATGGCTACACCTTC.

The rearrangement links TRBV7-8 to TRBJ1-5; the D gene is possibly TRBD1 (5 bases). Germline lookup yields CDR1 SGHVS and CDR2 FQNEAQ. The CDR3 sequence is 14 residues long. Trimming shortened V by 5 bases and J by 3 bases, and 11 bases separated the two germline ends. CDR3 protein: CASSPQGSNQPQHF. In nucleotides, the CDR3 is TGTGCCAGCAGCCCTCAGGGTTCCAATCAGCCCCAGCATTTT.

The chain joins TRBV18 to TRBJ1-2; tentatively, D is TRBD1 (5 bases). Germline V gene data show CDR1 as KGHSH and CDR2 as LQKENI. Deletions cut 4 bases from V and 8 bases from J, with 14 bases between. The CDR3 has 13 amino acids. CDR3 residues: CASSLPETEGYTF. Here the CDR3 DNA reads TGTGCCAGCTCACTACCGGAGACAGAAGGCTACACCTTC.

This clone was seen just once. The chain joins TRBV7-9 to TRBJ1-1; D is possibly TRBD1 (5 bases). The CDR3 runs 16 residues. The germline gives CDR1 SEHNR, CDR2 FQNEAQ (reference sequence). The V gene lost 4 bases and the J gene lost 1 base, with 16 bases spanning the gap. CDR3 sequence reads: CASSSTAPRGNTEAFF. CDR3 nucleotides: TGTGCCAGCAGCTCGACAGCTCCTAGGGGGAACACTGAAGCTTTCTTT.

The chain joins TRBV10-1 to TRBJ2-1, with unresolved D. Germline-derived CDR1 and CDR2 are WNHNN and SYGVQD (reference sequence). The V end was cut by 2 bases, the J end by 0 bases, with 8 bases between. This CDR3 region has 15 residues. The CDR3 protein is CASSEVRSSYNEQFF. CDR3 DNA sequence: TGCGCCAGCAGTGAGGTCCGGAGCTCCTACAATGAGCAGTTCTTC.